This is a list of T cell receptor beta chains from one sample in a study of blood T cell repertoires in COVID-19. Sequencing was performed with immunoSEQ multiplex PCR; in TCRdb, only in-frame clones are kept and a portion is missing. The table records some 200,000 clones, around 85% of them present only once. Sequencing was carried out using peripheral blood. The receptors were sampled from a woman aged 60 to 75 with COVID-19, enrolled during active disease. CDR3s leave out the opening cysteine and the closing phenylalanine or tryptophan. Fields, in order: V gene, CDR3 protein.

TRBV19 ASSKGVSGNTIY
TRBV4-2 ASSRDREGSYT
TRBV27 ASSLQGTNYGYT
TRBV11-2 ASSLVPSGIKLF
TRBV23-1 ASSPLGASGRTLYTDTQY
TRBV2 ASSWDRAKPNSPLH
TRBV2 ASSGSGTGMRETQY
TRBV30 AWSRGRGSYGYT
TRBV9 ASSASEETQY
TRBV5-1 ASSLQGTNQPQH
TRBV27 ASSPPGGIGTEAF
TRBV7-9 ASSLATGPETQY
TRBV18 ASSTLGDRAYEQY
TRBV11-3 ASKFGLAGLGGNEQF
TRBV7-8 ASSPIGQGLGTEAF
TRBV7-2 ASSPKRGYT
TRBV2 ASSESAGGNTGELF
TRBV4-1 ASSHKRRGTEAF
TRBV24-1 ATSEWDRDDEQY
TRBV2 ASSGTGGSWNEQF
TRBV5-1 ASSITGTSNSEQF
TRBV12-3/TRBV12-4 ASSSALLVGYT
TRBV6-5 ASSRDRSWTGELF
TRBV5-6 ASSLGQNNQPQH
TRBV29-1 SVGRGGDQPQH
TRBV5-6 ASSPGSGTTYNEQF
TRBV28 ASSLVPAGHRAYEQY
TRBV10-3 ATRLDRVGNQPQH
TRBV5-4 ASSKGTSGSQETQY
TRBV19 ASSRDRDSPGYT
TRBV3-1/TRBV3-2 ASSQDLREQY
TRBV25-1 ASLKTGAMNTEAF
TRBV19 ASSTNRGGYT
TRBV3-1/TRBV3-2 ASSKGGTAYNSPLH
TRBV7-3 ASSPGTSYEQY
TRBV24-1 ATSAPTSGPKETQY
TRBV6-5 ASSYNRFTDNEQF
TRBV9 ASSVDRGYGYT
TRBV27 ASSLSKRGLGSEQF
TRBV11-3 ASSPSLGDSPEKLF
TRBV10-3 AIRGTEDEKLF
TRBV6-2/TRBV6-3 ASSYVGLRDTQY
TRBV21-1 ASSTRQGALDSPLH
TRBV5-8 ASSREVTGELF
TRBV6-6 ASSYSGLAGGEQF
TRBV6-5 ASSYGTRNTEAF
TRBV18 ASSPWPTGTDNSPLH
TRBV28 ASSPRSQSDTQY
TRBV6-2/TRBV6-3 ASSPLGHGAGELF
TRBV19 ASSAYRDSGNTIY